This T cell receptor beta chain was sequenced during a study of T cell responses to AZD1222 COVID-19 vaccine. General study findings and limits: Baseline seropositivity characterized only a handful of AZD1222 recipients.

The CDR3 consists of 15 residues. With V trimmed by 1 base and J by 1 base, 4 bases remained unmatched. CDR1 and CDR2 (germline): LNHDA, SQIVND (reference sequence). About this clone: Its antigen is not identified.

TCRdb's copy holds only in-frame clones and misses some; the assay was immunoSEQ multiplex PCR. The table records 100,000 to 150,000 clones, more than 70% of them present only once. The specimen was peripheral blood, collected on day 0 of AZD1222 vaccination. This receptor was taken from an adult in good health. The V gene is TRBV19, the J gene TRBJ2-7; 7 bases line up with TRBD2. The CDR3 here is CASSIVPGLSYEQYF. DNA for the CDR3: TGTGCCAGTAGTATAGTTCCGGGACTATCCTACGAGCAGTACTTC.